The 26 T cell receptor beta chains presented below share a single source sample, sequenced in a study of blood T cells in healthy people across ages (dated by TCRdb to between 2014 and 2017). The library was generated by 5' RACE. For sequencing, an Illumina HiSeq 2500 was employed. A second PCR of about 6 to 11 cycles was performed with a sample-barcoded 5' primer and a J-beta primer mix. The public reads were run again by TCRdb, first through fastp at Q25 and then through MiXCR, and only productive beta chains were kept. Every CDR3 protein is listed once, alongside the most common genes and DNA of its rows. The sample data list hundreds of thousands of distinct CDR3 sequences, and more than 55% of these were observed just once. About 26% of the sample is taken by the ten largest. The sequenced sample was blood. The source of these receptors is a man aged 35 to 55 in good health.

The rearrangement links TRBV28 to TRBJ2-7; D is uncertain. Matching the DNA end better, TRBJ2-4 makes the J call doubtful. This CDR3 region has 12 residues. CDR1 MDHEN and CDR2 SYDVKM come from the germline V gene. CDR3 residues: CASSLPLNIQYF. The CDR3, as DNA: TGTGCCAGCAGCCTTCCCTTGAACATTCAGTACTTC.

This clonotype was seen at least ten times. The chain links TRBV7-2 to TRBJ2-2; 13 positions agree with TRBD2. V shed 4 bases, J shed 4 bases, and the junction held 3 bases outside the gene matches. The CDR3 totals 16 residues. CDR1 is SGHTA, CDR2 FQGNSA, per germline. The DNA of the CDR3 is TGTGCCAGCAGCTCACTAGCGGGAGGGTTCACCGGGGAGCTGTTTTTT. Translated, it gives CASSSLAGGFTGELFF.

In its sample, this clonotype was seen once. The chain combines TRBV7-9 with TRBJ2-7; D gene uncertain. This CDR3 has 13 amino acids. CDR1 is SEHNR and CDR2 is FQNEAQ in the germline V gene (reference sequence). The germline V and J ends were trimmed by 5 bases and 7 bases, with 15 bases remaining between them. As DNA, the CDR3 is TGTGCCAGCAGCCAAGAGGTAGCAAAGGAGCAGTACTTC. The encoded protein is CASSQEVAKEQYF. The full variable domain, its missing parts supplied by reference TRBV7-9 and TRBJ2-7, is DTGVSQNPRHKITKRGQNVTFRCDPISEHNRLYWYRQTLGQGPEFLTYFQNEAQLEKSRLLSDRFSAERPKGSFSTLEIQRTEQGDSAMYLCASSQEVAKEQYFGPGTRLTVT.

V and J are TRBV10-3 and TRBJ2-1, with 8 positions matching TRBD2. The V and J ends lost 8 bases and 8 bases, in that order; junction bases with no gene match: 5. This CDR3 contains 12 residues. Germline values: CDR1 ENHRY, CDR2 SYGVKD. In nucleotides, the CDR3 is TGTGCCATCGGGACGGGAGGGTATGAGCAGTTCTTC. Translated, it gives CAIGTGGYEQFF.

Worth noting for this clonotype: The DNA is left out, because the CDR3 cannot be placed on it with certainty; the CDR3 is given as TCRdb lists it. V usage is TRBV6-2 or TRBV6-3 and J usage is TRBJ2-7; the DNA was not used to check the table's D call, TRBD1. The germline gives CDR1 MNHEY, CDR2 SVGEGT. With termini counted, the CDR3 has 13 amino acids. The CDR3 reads CASILGPGREQYF.

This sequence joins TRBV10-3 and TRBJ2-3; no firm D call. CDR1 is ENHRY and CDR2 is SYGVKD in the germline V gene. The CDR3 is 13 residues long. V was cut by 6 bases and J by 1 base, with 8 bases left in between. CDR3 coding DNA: TGTGCCATCAGCCGCCCAGGCACAGATACGCAGTATTTT. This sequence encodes CAISRPGTDTQYF.

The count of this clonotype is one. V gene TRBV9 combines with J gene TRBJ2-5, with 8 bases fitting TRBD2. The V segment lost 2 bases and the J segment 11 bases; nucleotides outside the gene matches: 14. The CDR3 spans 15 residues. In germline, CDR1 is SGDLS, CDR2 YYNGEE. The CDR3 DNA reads TGTGCCAGCAGCGTTTCGGCGGGGGGTAGGAATGAGCAGTACTTC. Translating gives CASSVSAGGRNEQYF.

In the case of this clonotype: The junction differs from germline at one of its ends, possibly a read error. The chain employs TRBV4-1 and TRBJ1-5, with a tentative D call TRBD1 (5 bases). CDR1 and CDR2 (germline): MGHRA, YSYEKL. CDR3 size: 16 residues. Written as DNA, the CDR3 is TGCGCTAGCAGCCAAGACCGACAGTATAGCAATCAGCCCCAGCATTTT. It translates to CASSQDRQYSNQPQHF.

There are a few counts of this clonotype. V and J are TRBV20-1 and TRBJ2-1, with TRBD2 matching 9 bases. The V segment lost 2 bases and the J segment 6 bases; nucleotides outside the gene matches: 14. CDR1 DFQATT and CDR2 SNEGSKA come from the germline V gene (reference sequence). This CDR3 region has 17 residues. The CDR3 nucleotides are TGCAGTGCTAGATCCCGCGCGGGAGGGCCTAATATCAATGAGCAGTTCTTC. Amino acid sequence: CSARSRAGGPNINEQFF.

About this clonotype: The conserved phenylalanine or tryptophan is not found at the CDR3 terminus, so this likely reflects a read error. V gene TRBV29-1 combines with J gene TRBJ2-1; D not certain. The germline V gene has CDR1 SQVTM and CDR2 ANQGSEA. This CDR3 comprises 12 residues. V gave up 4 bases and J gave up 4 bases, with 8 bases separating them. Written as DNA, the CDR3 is TGCAGCGTTGTCCAACGGTACAATGAGCAGTTCCTC. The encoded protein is CSVVQRYNEQFL.

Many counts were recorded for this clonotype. Here the CDR3 reads CASSQVGYEQYF. The CDR3 DNA reads as TGTGCCAGCAGCCAAGTTGGCTACGAGCAGTACTTC. The chain couples TRBV14 to TRBJ2-7; D not certain. The germline V gene encodes CDR1 SGHDN and CDR2 FVKESK. This CDR3 has 12 amino acids. Between the trimmed V and J ends, which lost 1 base and 3 bases, there was a span of 4 bases.

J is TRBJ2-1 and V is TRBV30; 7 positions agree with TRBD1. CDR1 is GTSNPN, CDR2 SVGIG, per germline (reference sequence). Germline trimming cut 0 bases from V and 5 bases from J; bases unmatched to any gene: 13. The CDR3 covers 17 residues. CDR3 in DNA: TGTGCCTGGAGTGTACTTCTCCTAACAGGGGTCCACAATGAGCAGTTCTTC. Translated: CAWSVLLLTGVHNEQFF. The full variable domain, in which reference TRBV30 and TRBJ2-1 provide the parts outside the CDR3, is SQTIHQWPATLVQPVGSPLSLECTVEGTSNPNLYWYRQAAGRGLQLLFYSVGIGQISSEVPQNLSASRPQDRQFILSSKKLLLSDSGFYLCAWSVLLLTGVHNEQFFGPGTRLTVL.

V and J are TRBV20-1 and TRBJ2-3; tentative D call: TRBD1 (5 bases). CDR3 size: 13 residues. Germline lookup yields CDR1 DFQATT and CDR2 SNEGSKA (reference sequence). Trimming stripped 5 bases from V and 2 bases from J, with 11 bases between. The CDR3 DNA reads TGCAGTGCTGTGGACACCTACACAGATACGCAGTATTTT. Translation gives CSAVDTYTDTQYF.

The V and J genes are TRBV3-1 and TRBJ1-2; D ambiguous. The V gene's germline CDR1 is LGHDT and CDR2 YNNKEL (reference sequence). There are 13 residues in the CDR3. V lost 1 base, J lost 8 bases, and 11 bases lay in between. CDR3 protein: CASSQGSARGYTF. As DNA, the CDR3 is TGTGCCAGCAGCCAAGGGTCGGCCCGAGGCTACACCTTC.

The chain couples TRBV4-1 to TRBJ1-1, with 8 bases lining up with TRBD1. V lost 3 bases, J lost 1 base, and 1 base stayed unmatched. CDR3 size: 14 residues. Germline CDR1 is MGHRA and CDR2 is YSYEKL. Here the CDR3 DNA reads TGCGCCAGCAGCCACGGGACAGGGAACACTGAAGCTTTCTTT. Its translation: CASSHGTGNTEAFF.

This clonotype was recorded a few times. CDR3 DNA sequence: TGCAGCGTTGCTTATTCTAGCGGGCACACAGATACGCAGTATTTT. Translated: CSVAYSSGHTDTQYF. The chain carries TRBV29-1 and TRBJ2-3; 8 bases map to TRBD2. V lost 4 bases, J lost 2 bases, and 8 bases stayed unmatched. Germline V gene sequence: CDR1 SQVTM, CDR2 ANQGSEA. CDR3 length equals 15 residues.

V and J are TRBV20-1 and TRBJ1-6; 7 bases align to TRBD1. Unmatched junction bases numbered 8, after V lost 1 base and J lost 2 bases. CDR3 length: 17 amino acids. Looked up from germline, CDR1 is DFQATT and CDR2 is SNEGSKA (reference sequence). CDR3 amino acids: CSARGTGFSTYNSPLHF. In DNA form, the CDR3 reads TGCAGTGCTAGAGGGACAGGCTTTAGCACCTATAATTCACCCCTCCACTTT.

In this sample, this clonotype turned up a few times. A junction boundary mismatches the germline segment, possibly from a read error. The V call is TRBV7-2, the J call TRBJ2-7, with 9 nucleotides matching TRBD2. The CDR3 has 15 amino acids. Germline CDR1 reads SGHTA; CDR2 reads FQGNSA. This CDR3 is CASSVAGTSSYEQYF. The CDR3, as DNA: TGTGCCAGCAGCGTAGCCGGGACTAGCTCGTACGAGCAGTACTTC. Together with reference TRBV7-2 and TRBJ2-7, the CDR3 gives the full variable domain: GAGVSQSPSNKVTEKGKDVELRCDPISGHTALYWYRQSLGQGLEFLIYFQGNSAPDKSGLPSDRFSAERTGGSVSTLTIQRTQQEDSAVYLCASSVAGTSSYEQYFGPGTRLTVT.

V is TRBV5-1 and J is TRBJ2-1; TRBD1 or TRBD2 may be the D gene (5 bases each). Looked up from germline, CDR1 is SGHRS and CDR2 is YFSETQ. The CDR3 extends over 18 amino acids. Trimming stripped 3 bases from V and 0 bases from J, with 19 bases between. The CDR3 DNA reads TGCGCCAGCAGCTCCCCGCCCCCCGGGGCGAGCTCCTACAATGAGCAGTTCTTC. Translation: CASSSPPPGASSYNEQFF.

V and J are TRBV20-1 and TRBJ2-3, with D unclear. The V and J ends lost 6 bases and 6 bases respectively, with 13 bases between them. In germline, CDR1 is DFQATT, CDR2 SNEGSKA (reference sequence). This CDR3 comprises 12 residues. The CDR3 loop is CSALPVWDTQYF. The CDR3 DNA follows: TGCAGTGCCCTACCCGTCTGGGATACGCAGTATTTT.

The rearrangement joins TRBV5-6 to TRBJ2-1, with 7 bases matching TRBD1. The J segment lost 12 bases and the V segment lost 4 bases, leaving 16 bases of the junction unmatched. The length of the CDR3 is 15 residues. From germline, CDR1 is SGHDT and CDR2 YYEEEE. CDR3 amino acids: CASSHGQVYNDGQFF. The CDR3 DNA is TGTGCCAGCAGCCACGGACAGGTATACAATGATGGGCAGTTCTTC.

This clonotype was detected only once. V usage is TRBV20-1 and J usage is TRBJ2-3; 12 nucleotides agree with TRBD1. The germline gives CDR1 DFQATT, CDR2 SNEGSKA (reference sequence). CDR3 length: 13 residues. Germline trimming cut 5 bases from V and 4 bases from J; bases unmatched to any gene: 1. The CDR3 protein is CSAGDRGPDTQYF. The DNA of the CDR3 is TGCAGTGCTGGGGACAGGGGGCCAGATACGCAGTATTTT.

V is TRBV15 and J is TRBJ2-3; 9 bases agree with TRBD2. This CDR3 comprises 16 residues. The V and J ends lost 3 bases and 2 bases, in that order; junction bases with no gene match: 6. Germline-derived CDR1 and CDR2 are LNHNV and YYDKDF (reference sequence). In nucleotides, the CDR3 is TGTGCCACCAGCAGCGAGCGGGGGGTAAACACAGATACGCAGTATTTT. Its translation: CATSSERGVNTDTQYF.

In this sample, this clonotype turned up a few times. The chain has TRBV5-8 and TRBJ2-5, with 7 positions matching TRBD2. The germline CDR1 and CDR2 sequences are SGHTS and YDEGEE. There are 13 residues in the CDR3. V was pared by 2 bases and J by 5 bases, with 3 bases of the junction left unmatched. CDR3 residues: CASSFTSVETQYF. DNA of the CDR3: TGTGCCAGCAGCTTCACTAGCGTCGAGACCCAGTACTTC.

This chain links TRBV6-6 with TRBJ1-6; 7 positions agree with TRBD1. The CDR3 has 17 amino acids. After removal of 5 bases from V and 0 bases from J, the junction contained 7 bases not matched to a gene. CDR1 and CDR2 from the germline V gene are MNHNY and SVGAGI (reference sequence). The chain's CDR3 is CASSPGTESSYNSPLHF. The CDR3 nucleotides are TGTGCCAGCAGTCCCGGGACAGAGAGCTCCTATAATTCACCCCTCCACTTT.

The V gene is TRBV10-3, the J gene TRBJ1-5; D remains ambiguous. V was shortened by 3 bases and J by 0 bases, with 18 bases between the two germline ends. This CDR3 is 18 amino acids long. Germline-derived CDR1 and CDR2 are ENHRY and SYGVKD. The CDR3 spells CAISDPLVGTFSNQPQHF. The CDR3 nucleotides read TGTGCCATCAGTGACCCCCTCGTCGGCACGTTTAGCAATCAGCCCCAGCATTTT.